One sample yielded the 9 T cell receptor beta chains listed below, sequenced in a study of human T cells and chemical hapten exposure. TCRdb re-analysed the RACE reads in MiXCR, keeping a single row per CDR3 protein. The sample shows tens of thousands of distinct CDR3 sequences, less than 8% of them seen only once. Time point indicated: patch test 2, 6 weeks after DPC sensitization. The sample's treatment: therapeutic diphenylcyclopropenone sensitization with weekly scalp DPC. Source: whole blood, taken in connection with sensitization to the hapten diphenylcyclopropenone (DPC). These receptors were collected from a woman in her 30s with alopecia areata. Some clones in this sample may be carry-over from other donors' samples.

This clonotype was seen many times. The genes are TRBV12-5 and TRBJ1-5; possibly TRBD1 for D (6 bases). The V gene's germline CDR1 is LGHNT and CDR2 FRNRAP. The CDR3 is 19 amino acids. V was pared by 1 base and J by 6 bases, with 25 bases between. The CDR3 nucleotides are TGTGCTAGTGGTTTGGCTCACGCTTTGGCAGGGGAAGATGGTCAGCCCCAGCATTTT. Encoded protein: CASGLAHALAGEDGQPQHF.

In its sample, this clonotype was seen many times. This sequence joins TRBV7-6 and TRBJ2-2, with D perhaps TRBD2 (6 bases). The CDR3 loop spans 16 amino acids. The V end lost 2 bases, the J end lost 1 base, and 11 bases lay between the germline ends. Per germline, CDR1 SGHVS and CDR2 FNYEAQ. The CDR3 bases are TGTGCCAGCAGCTTATTGGCGGGGCGGAACACCGGGGAGCTGTTTTTT. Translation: CASSLLAGRNTGELFF.

The CDR3 region has the DNA TGTGCCAGCAGTTATGGAGCGACACCTAACTATGGCTACACCTTC. Translation gives CASSYGATPNYGYTF. This chain links TRBV6-6 with TRBJ1-2; D gene unclear. Deletions cut 3 bases from V and 0 bases from J, with 11 bases between. CDR1 MNHNY and CDR2 SVGAGI come from the germline V gene (reference sequence). The CDR3 is 15 amino acids.

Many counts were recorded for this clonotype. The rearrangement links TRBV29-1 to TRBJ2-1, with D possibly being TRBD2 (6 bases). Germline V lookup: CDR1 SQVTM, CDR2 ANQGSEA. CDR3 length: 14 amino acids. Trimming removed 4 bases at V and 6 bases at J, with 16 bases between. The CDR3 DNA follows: TGCAGCGTTGCCCGCCGGGGAGGCGGCAATGAGCAGTTCTTC. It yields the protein CSVARRGGGNEQFF.

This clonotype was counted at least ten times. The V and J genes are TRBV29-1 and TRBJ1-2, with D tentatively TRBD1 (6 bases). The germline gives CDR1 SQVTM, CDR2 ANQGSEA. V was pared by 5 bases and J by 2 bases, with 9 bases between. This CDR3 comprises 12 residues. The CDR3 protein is CSVLTGNYGYTF. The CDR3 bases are TGCAGCGTTTTAACAGGGAACTATGGCTACACCTTC.

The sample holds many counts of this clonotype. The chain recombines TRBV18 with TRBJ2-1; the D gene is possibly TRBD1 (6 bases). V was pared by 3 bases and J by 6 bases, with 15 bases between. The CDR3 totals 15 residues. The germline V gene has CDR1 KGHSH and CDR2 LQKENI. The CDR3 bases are TGTGCCAGCTCACCCGCACAGGGTACTGGCAATGAGCAGTTCTTC. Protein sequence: CASSPAQGTGNEQFF.

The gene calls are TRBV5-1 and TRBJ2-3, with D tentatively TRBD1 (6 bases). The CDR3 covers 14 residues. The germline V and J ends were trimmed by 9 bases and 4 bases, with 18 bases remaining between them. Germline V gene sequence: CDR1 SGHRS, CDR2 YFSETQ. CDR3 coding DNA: TGCGCCACCAGTCCTCTCAGGGGCGCAGATACGCAGTATTTT. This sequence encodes CATSPLRGADTQYF.

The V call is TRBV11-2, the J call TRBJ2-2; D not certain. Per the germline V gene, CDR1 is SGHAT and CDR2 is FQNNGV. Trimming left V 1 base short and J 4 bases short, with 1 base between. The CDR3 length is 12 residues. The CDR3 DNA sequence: TGTGCCAGCAGCTTAGGCACCGGGGAGCTGTTTTTT. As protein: CASSLGTGELFF. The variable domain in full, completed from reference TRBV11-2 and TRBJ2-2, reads EAGVAQSPRYKIIEKRQSVAFWCNPISGHATLYWYQQILGQGPKLLIQFQNNGVVDDSQLPKDRFSAERLKGVDSTLKIQPAKLEDSAVYLCASSLGTGELFFGEGSRLTVL.

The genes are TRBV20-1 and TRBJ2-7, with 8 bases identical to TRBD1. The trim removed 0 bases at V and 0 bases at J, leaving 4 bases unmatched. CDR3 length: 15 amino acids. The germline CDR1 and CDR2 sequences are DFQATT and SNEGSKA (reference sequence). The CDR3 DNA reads TGCAGTGCTAGAGATCACAGGGGGGTCTCCTACGAGCAGTACTTC. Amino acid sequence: CSARDHRGVSYEQYF.